These T cell receptor beta chains were read from a single sample in a study of response to subunit inactivated influenza vaccine. In TCRdb, the RT-PCR reads were re-called with MiXCR into one record per CDR3 protein. The sample carries roughly 500,000 distinct CDR3 sequences, roughly 25% recorded once. These data also formed part of another study, on T cells expressing NK-cell markers.

Sequencing was performed on CD4+ T cells sorted from PBMCs, taken approximately 13 days after vaccination. Receptors were obtained from a man aged 45-65 years who received an inactivated influenza vaccine. Each CDR3 is given with its conserved first and last residue.

v_call cdr3_aa
TRBV20-1 CSAQDRNQPQHF
TRBV7-2 CASSKDRGNQPQHF
TRBV6-2/TRBV6-3 CASTDTPAGGAWEQYF
TRBV7-2 CASSLAQGGQPQHF
TRBV7-9 CASSLAWKNDNEQFF
TRBV3-1 CASSQGSDTGELFF
TRBV7-2 CASTDRGQPQHF
TRBV5-5 CASSASITGGDYYNEQFF
TRBV6-1 CASRLNRVANTGELFF
TRBV11-2 CASSPGQGLASGRMEQYF
TRBV10-2 CASSDEQGNNQPQHF
TRBV5-1 CASSTPGTGIYEQYF
TRBV20-1 CSAPDPSNEQFF
TRBV18 CASSPWRGPLGEQFF
TRBV5-1 CASSTGPRAGSNQPQHF
TRBV5-1 CASGGLAGENTGELFF
TRBV3-1 CASSRGGWNTEAFF
TRBV6-2/TRBV6-3 CAIRRTGGMEAFF
TRBV7-8 CASRSGTTNTGELFF
TRBV30 CAWSAPGQVVPRVDTF
TRBV30 CAGAGDSEKLFF
TRBV10-3 CAISESWDRGRNEQFF
TRBV29-1 CSGEYRADTEAFF
TRBV6-1 CASSIISGAGELFF
TRBV4-3 CASSQDPQFPLHF
TRBV7-8 CANNDGSGANVLTF
TRBV7-9 CASQAGSTDTQYF
TRBV25-1 CASSGRGAYNEQFF
TRBV29-1 CSVDLAGSSYNEQFF
TRBV9 CASSAGLAGGEQFF
TRBV6-5 CASSYSNRGLAGGTQYF
TRBV5-1 CASSIGTGQETQYF
TRBV10-2 CASISGGYSYEQYF